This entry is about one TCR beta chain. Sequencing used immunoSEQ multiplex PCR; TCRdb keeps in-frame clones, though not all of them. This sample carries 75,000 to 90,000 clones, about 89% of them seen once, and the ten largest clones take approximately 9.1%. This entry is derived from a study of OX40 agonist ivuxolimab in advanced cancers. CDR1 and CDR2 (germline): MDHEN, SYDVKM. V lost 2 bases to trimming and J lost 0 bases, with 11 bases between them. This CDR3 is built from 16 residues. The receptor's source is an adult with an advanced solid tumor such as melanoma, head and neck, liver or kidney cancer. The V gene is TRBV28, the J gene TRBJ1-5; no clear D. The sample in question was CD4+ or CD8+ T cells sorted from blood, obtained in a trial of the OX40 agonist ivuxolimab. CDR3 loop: CASSLRVWDSNQPQHF. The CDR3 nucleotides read TGTGCCAGCAGTTTAAGGGTCTGGGATAGCAATCAGCCCCAGCATTTT.